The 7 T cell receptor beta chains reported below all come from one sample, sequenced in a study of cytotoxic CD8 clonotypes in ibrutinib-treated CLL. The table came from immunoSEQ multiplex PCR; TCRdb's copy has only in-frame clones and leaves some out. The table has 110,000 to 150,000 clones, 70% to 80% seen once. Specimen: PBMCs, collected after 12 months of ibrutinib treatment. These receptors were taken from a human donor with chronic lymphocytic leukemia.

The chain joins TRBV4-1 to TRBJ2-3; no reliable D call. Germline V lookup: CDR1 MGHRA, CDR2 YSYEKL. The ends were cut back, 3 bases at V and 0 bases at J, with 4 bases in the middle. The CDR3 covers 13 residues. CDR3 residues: CASSHGSTDTQYF. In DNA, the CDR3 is TGCGCCAGCAGCCACGGAAGCACAGATACGCAGTATTTT.

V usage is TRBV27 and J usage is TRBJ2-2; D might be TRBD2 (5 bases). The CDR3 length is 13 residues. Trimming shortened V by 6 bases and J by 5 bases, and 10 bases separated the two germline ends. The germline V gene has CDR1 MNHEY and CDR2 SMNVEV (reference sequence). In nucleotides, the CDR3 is TGTGCCAGCAGATATCGGAGGACCGGGGAGCTGTTTTTT. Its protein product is CASRYRRTGELFF.

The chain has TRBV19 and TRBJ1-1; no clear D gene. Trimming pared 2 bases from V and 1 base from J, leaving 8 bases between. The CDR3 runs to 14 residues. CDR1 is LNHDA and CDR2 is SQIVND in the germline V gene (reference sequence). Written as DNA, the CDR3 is TGTGCCAGTAGTATAAAAGTACGGAACACTGAAGCTTTCTTT. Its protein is CASSIKVRNTEAFF. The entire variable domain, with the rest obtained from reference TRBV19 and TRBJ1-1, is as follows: DGGITQSPKYLFRKEGQNVTLSCEQNLNHDAMYWYRQDPGQGLRLIYYSQIVNDFQKGDIAEGYSVSREKKESFPLTVTSAQKNPTAFYLCASSIKVRNTEAFFGQGTRLTVV.

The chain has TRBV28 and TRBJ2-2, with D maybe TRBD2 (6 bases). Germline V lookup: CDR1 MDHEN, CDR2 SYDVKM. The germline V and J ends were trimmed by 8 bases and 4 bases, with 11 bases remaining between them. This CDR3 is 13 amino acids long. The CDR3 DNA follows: TGTGCCAGCGGGGCCGGGAGCACCGGGGAGCTGTTTTTT. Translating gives CASGAGSTGELFF.

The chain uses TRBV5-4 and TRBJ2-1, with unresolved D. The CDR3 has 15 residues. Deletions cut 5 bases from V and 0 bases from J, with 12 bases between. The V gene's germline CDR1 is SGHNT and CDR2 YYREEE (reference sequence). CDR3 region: CASSLAGSSYNEQFF. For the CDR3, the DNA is TGTGCCAGCAGTCTGGCTGGAAGCTCCTACAATGAGCAGTTCTTC.

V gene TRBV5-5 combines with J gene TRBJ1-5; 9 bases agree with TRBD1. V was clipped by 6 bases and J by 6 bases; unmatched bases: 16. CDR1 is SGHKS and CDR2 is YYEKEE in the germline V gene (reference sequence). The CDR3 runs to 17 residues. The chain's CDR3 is CASTPGGGTGLVQPQHF. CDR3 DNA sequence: TGTGCCAGCACCCCCGGCGGGGGGACAGGGCTTGTTCAGCCCCAGCATTTT.

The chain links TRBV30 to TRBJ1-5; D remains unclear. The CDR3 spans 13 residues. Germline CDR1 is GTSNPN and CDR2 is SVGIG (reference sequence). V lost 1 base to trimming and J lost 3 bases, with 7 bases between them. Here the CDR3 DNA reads TGTGCCTGGAGTGGAGGGTTCAATCAGCCCCAGCATTTT. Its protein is CAWSGGFNQPQHF.